The source of this T cell receptor (beta chain) is a study of Ad26.COV2.S vaccination and SARS-CoV-2 variants. Study context: Participant was drawn from the COV1001 Ad26.COV2.S trial arm.

This CDR3 has 13 residues. V shed 2 bases and J 14 bases; nucleotides not matched to a gene: 8. Germline CDR1 reads MNHNY; CDR2 reads SVGAGI (reference sequence). Treatment indicated: around 19 received Ad26.COV2.S at low or high dose, single or two shots; 5 received placebo; per-sample allocation not given. Sample collection was performed on day 63 after the first vaccine or placebo injection. TCRdb's copy holds only in-frame clones and misses some; the assay was immunoSEQ multiplex PCR. The table has approximately 360,000 clones, 83% seen once. This chain connects TRBV6-6 to TRBJ2-3; 9 bases line up with TRBD1. Material: peripheral blood, obtained in a trial of Ad26.COV2.S vaccine versus placebo. This receptor was identified in a person aged 18-65 years who received the Ad26.COV2.S COVID-19 vaccine or a placebo. Written as DNA, the CDR3 is TGTGCCAGCAGTTACACACAGGGGGCCCCGGGGTATTTT. Protein product: CASSYTQGAPGYF.